The text below deals with one TCR beta chain. The clone's antigen remains unknown. Base qualities are not provided; no much larger clone lies one nucleotide away. This was a case-control study nested in a cohort of healthcare workers in London, UK, who had nasopharyngeal swab PCR tests and blood samples taken every week. Healthcare workers were enrolled in the week of the UK lockdown, from 23 to 31 March 2020, and were followed every week for up to 16 weeks. Receptors were amplified or captured by 5' RACE. Sequenced using a NextSeq 500. The TCR library protocol attached unique molecular identifiers to individual cDNA molecules to correct for sequencing error and PCR bias. TCR alpha and beta chains were both sequenced, and the abundances of alpha and beta sequences in each sample were closely correlated with each other. Turning to the authors' computational methods: Decombinator V4 was used to perform V gene, J gene and CDR3 annotation of TCR sequences. Expanded TCRs were defined as changing significantly between any two time points under a Poisson model with p below 0.0001. TCR abundances were normalised to the total number of TCRs sequenced per sample and expressed as counts per million. VDJdb, accessed 1 November 2021, was searched for CMV, EBV and SARS-CoV-2 annotated TCRs, with TCRs annotated for multiple antigens excluded. TCRdb redid the processing of the public reads, applying fastp at Q25 and MiXCR, and retained in-frame beta chains. All rows with the same CDR3 protein become a single entry with the most common DNA and genes. The V and J calls, along with clone size, are taken from TCRdb and not from the paper's own processing. The sample table records fewer than 55,000 distinct CDR3 sequences; 11% of these occur just once. Less than 15% of the sample goes to the ten largest clones.

This sample is drawn from a study of early T cells in non-severe SARS-CoV-2 infection (dated by TCRdb to 2020 to 2023). About the investigation overall: TCR sequencing used bulk RNA from unsorted whole blood, so alpha and beta chains could not be paired. Study-wide findings and limitations: VDJdb matching was skewed toward anti-spike CD8 responses and likely underestimated virus-specific expansions, missing private and CD4 specificities.

This receptor was identified in an adult who was a healthcare worker with PCR-confirmed SARS-CoV-2 infection or an uninfected control (not recorded which). Material for sequencing was whole blood.

The CDR3 has the sequence CASTLGAGIAGNTIYF. The bases read TGTGCCAGCACCCTTGGGGCAGGCATCGCTGGAAACACCATATATTTT. The rearranged segments are TRBV7-2 and TRBJ1-3, with TRBD1 as a weak D call on 5 bases. V is shortened by 7 bases, J by 2 bases, and the region joining them spans 18 bases. Including the terminal cysteine and phenylalanine, the CDR3 comprises 16 residues. The only DNA kept is the CDR3, 48 bases in frame from the first base. Via the germline V gene, CDR1 is SGHTA and CDR2 FQGNSA.